The next 13 T cell receptor beta chains were all read from a single sample in a study of T cells in Graves' hyperthyroidism and ophthalmopathy. RNA transcripts provided the source from which TCR beta CDR3 regions were amplified. The HTBI primer set served for first-round RT-PCR of the TCR CDR3. In TCRdb, the multiplex PCR reads were re-called with MiXCR into one record per CDR3 protein. The data contain some 490,000 distinct CDR3 sequences, around a fifth of them singletons. Input material: blood. These TCRs come from a woman aged 70-85 years with Graves' ophthalmopathy.

This clonotype was counted a few times. The V and J genes are TRBV20-1 and TRBJ2-2; the D gene is possibly TRBD2 (6 bases). This CDR3 spans 16 amino acids. Trimming stripped 1 base from V and 1 base from J, with 13 bases between. Germline assignment: CDR1 DFQATT and CDR2 SNEGSKA (reference sequence). The chain's CDR3 is CSARVYPRENTGELFF. Written as DNA, the CDR3 is TGCAGTGCTAGAGTTTATCCGCGGGAGAACACCGGGGAGCTGTTTTTT.

The table lists this clonotype with a few counts. The chain carries TRBV12-3 or TRBV12-4 and TRBJ1-6; D gene ambiguous. V shed 3 bases and J shed 13 bases, with 10 bases lying between them. The CDR3 sequence is 12 residues long. The DNA for the CDR3 is TGTGCCAGCAGTTTTCCAGGATCCCCCCTCCACTTT. It codes for CASSFPGSPLHF.

In this sample, this clonotype turned up a few times. The chain has TRBV6-1 and TRBJ1-4; 9 nucleotides align to TRBD1. The CDR3 contains 16 residues. Trimming took 4 bases from V and 6 from J; bases not matched to a gene: 9. Germline CDR1 is MNHNS and CDR2 is SASEGT. CDR3 nucleotides: TGTGCCAGCAGTGGAATCCGACAGGGGGTAGATGAAAAACTGTTTTTT. Amino acids: CASSGIRQGVDEKLFF.

This clonotype was observed a handful of times. The chain recombines TRBV6-1 with TRBJ1-2; a weak D match, TRBD1 (6 bases). Trimming left V 4 bases short and J 3 bases short, with 12 bases between. This CDR3 has 14 residues. From germline, CDR1 is MNHNS and CDR2 SASEGT. CDR3 amino acids: CASSVGGQDYGYTF. Here the CDR3 DNA reads TGTGCCAGCAGTGTGGGGGGGCAGGACTATGGCTACACCTTC.

This chain uses TRBV4-3 with TRBJ2-3, with TRBD2 matching over 11 bases. Germline V gene data show CDR1 as LGHNA and CDR2 as YSLEER. V was clipped by 6 bases and J by 1 base; unmatched bases: 6. CDR3 length equals 16 residues. CDR3 nucleotides: TGCGCCAGCAGGCCCGGGACTAGCGGCCGCACAGATACGCAGTATTTT. Translation gives CASRPGTSGRTDTQYF.

This clonotype was counted at least ten times. The chain is built from TRBV7-8 and TRBJ1-3; the D is unclear. This CDR3 has 11 amino acids. The germline V and J ends were trimmed by 6 bases and 10 bases, with 10 bases remaining between them. The V gene's germline CDR1 is SGHVS and CDR2 FQNEAQ. CDR3 nucleotide sequence: TGTGCCAGCAGGGCCGAAGGGACCATATATTTT. As protein: CASRAEGTIYF. The full variable domain, with the rest looked up from reference TRBV7-8 and TRBJ1-3, is GAGVSQSPRYKVAKRGQDVALRCDPISGHVSLFWYQQALGQGPEFLTYFQNEAQLDKSGLPSDRFFAERPEGSVSTLKIQRTQQEDSAVYLCASRAEGTIYFGEGSWLTVV.

This chain links TRBV5-6 with TRBJ1-5; a weak D match, TRBD1 (5 bases). CDR3 size: 16 residues. V lost 0 bases to trimming and J lost 4 bases, with 14 bases between them. CDR1 is SGHDT and CDR2 is YYEEEE in the germline V gene. The CDR3 DNA reads as TGTGCCAGCAGCTTGGGGGGGTATGGTTCGAATCAGCCCCAGCATTTT. Translating gives CASSLGGYGSNQPQHF.

This clonotype was counted at least ten times. This chain connects TRBV27 to TRBJ2-1, with 8 bases fitting TRBD2. There are 15 residues in the CDR3. Germline assignment: CDR1 MNHEY and CDR2 SMNVEV (reference sequence). The trim removed 6 bases at V and 0 bases at J, leaving 4 bases unmatched. The chain's CDR3 is CASSFLAGSYNEQFF. The CDR3 DNA reads as TGTGCCAGCAGCTTTCTAGCGGGCTCCTACAATGAGCAGTTCTTC.

This sequence joins TRBV6-1 and TRBJ2-1, with D uncertain. CDR1 and CDR2 from the germline V gene are MNHNS and SASEGT. There are 13 residues in the CDR3. V lost 4 bases, J lost 8 bases, and 12 bases lay in between. The CDR3, as DNA: TGTGCCAGCAGTGCGCCCGGTAGGGATGAGCAGTTCTTC. It yields the protein CASSAPGRDEQFF.

Note on this clonotype: A read error may explain this, as a much larger clone is one base away. The rearrangement links TRBV24-1 to TRBJ2-2; the D is unclear. The CDR3 loop spans 11 amino acids. Germline V gene data show CDR1 as KGHDR and CDR2 as SFDVKD. V lost 6 bases and J lost 6, with 4 bases in between. This chain's CDR3 is CATSFAGELFF. Written as DNA, the CDR3 is TGTGCCACCAGTTTCGCCGGGGAGCTGTTTTTT.

This chain uses TRBV19 with TRBJ1-6, with D possibly matching TRBD1 (5 bases). V was pared by 2 bases and J by 10 bases, with 21 bases between. The length of the CDR3 is 17 residues. In germline, CDR1 is LNHDA, CDR2 SQIVND (reference sequence). CDR3 protein: CASSILTPGNSNSPLHF. In nucleotides, the CDR3 is TGTGCCAGTAGTATACTAACCCCAGGGAACTCGAACTCACCCCTCCACTTT.

The chain has TRBV7-6 and TRBJ2-1; a possible D gene is TRBD2 (6 bases). The CDR3 is 14 amino acids. CDR1 SGHVS and CDR2 FNYEAQ come from the germline V gene. V lost 8 bases and J 4 bases, leaving 15 bases between the germline ends. CDR3 region: CASVAGGVYNEQFF. The CDR3 nucleotides are TGTGCCAGCGTTGCTGGCGGGGTTTACAATGAGCAGTTCTTC.

The V gene is TRBV11-2, the J gene TRBJ2-3, with D perhaps matching TRBD2 (5 bases). V was trimmed by 5 bases and J by 0 bases, leaving 15 bases between them. The CDR3 is 16 amino acids. The germline V gene encodes CDR1 SGHAT and CDR2 FQNNGV. The CDR3 sequence is CASSQKMRRSTDTQYF. CDR3 in DNA: TGTGCCAGCAGCCAAAAAATGAGGAGGAGCACAGATACGCAGTATTTT.